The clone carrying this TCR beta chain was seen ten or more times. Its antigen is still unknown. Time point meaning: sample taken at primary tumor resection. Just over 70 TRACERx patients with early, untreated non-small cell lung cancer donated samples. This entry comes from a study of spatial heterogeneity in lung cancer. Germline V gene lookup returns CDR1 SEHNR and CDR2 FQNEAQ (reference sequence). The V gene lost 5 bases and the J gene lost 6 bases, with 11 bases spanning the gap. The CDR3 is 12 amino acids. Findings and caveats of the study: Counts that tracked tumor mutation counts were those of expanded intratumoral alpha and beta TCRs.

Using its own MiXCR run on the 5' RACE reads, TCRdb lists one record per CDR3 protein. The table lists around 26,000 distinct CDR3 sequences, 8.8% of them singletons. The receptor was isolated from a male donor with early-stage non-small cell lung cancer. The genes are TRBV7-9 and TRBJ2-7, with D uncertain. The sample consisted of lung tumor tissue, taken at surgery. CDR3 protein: CASSPRWTEQYF. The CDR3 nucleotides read TGTGCCAGCAGCCCCCGGTGGACCGAGCAGTACTTC.